A single sample is the source of the 12 T cell receptor beta chains below, sequenced in a study of blood T cell repertoires in COVID-19. Clones were sequenced by immunoSEQ multiplex PCR, and TCRdb holds only the in-frame ones, with some missing. There are 140,000 to 150,000 clones in the sample; approximately 90% occur only once, and approximately 1.3% lies in the top ten. Sequenced material: PBMCs or T cells enriched from blood (not recorded which). These receptors came from a woman aged 25 to 39 with acute COVID-19.

CDR3 region: CASSDSGRTYNEQFF. The CDR3 DNA follows: TGTGCCAGCAGCGATAGCGGGAGAACCTACAATGAGCAGTTCTTC. The rearrangement joins TRBV11-2 to TRBJ2-1; 9 bases agree with TRBD2. The CDR3 runs to 15 residues. V lost 5 bases, J lost 2 bases, and 4 bases stayed unmatched. Germline loops: CDR1 SGHAT, CDR2 FQNNGV.

The J gene is TRBJ2-7, the V gene TRBV5-1; TRBD2 matches 8 bases. The CDR3 is made up of 15 amino acids. In germline, CDR1 is SGHRS, CDR2 YFSETQ. Trimming at V came to 0 bases and at J to 2 bases, leaving 4 bases not matched to a gene. In DNA form, the CDR3 reads TGCGCCAGCAGCTTGGAAGCTAGCGGGCCCTACGAGCAGTACTTC. This sequence encodes CASSLEASGPYEQYF.

The J gene is TRBJ1-2, the V gene TRBV28; D is possibly TRBD1 (6 bases). The germline CDR1 and CDR2 sequences are MDHEN and SYDVKM. Trimming pared 8 bases from V and 8 bases from J, leaving 15 bases between. The CDR3 runs 12 residues. The CDR3 DNA reads as TGTGCCAGCCTGCGGAAGGGGGAAGGCTACACCTTC. Protein: CASLRKGEGYTF.

The chain carries TRBV4-3 and TRBJ1-5, with D maybe TRBD1 (6 bases). Per the germline V gene, CDR1 is LGHNA and CDR2 is YSLEER. Between the trimmed V and J ends, which lost 0 bases and 0 bases, there was a span of 12 bases. CDR3 length equals 17 residues. This CDR3 is CASSQEHRDPSNQPQHF. Written as DNA, the CDR3 is TGCGCCAGCAGCCAAGAACACAGGGATCCTAGCAATCAGCCCCAGCATTTT.

The chain recombines TRBV30 with TRBJ1-6, with D hard to call. V was trimmed by 0 bases and J by 11 bases, leaving 8 bases between them. The CDR3 length is 12 residues. The germline gives CDR1 GTSNPN, CDR2 SVGIG (reference sequence). This CDR3 reads CAWSVPGTPLHF. CDR3 nucleotides: TGTGCCTGGAGTGTACCCGGTACACCCCTCCACTTT.

This clone was seen more than once but under ten times. The J gene is TRBJ1-1, the V gene TRBV10-1; D not certain. The CDR3 contains 13 residues. In germline, CDR1 is WNHNN, CDR2 SYGVQD (reference sequence). Trimming shortened V by 5 bases and J by 5 bases, and 12 bases separated the two germline ends. For the CDR3, the DNA is TGCGCCAGCAGTTCCGAGCGTGAAACTGAAGCTTTCTTT. Translation: CASSSERETEAFF.

The CDR3 DNA is TGTGCCACCGACTCCGAAAGGATACACTATGGCTACACCTTC. The encoded protein is CATDSERIHYGYTF. The chain combines TRBV27 with TRBJ1-2, with D unresolved. V was pared by 10 bases and J by 3 bases, with 18 bases between. CDR1 MNHEY and CDR2 SMNVEV come from the germline V gene (reference sequence). This CDR3 spans 14 amino acids.

V is TRBV12-3 or TRBV12-4 and J is TRBJ1-5; no definite D call. The CDR3 has 13 residues. Trimming left V 2 bases short and J 5 bases short, with 7 bases between. CDR3 coding DNA: TGTGCCAGCAGTTTACAGTCCGATCAGCCCCAGCATTTT. This translates into CASSLQSDQPQHF.

This chain links TRBV9 with TRBJ1-1; D is uncertain. V was cut by 2 bases and J by 0 bases, with 8 bases left in between. The V gene's germline CDR1 is SGDLS and CDR2 YYNGEE. This CDR3 is 14 amino acids long. The CDR3 here is CASSVGHMNTEAFF. The CDR3, as DNA: TGTGCCAGCAGCGTCGGTCATATGAACACTGAAGCTTTCTTT.

The chain employs TRBV2 and TRBJ2-1, with 8 bases lining up with TRBD2. The V segment lost 6 bases and the J segment 5 bases; nucleotides outside the gene matches: 9. CDR3 length: 15 amino acids. The germline V gene has CDR1 SNHLY and CDR2 FYNNEI. The CDR3 reads CASRGGGKWDNEQFF. Here the CDR3 DNA reads TGTGCCAGCAGGGGCGGGGGGAAGTGGGACAATGAGCAGTTCTTC.

J is TRBJ2-7 and V is TRBV6-5; 7 bases line up with TRBD1. The germline gives CDR1 MNHEY, CDR2 SVGAGI. With V trimmed by 3 bases and J by 6 bases, 14 bases remained unmatched. There are 16 residues in the CDR3. CDR3 region: CASSYSPWTGGGEQYF. The CDR3 bases are TGTGCCAGCAGTTATTCCCCTTGGACAGGAGGAGGCGAGCAGTACTTC.

This chain joins TRBV28 and TRBJ1-2; TRBD1 aligns across 8 bases. This CDR3 is 16 amino acids long. Per the germline V gene, CDR1 is MDHEN and CDR2 is SYDVKM. V gave up 3 bases and J gave up 0 bases; unmatched junction bases: 6. CDR3 nucleotide sequence: TGTGCCAGCAGTTTGTTAGGACAGGGCACTAACTATGGCTACACCTTC. Residues: CASSLLGQGTNYGYTF.